The 21 T cell receptor beta chains below all came from one sample that was sequenced in a study of early T cells in non-severe SARS-CoV-2 infection. TCRdb re-called the 5' RACE reads through MiXCR, storing one row per CDR3 protein. Found here are some 29,000 distinct CDR3 sequences, approximately 5.2% of them singletons; the top ten hold about 5.8%. Sequenced input: whole blood. The receptor set was obtained from an adult who was a healthcare worker with PCR-confirmed SARS-CoV-2 infection or an uninfected control (not recorded which).

In this sample, this clonotype is medium-sized. V gene TRBV7-2 combines with J gene TRBJ2-1; maybe TRBD2 (6 bases). The CDR3 extends over 15 amino acids. Germline CDR1 is SGHTA and CDR2 is FQGNSA. Trimming pared 5 bases from V and 4 bases from J, leaving 15 bases between. The CDR3 reads CASSPHGRGYNEQFF. CDR3 bases: TGTGCCAGCAGCCCCCACGGGCGGGGATACAATGAGCAGTTCTTC.

This clonotype was recorded at least ten times. This chain joins TRBV10-3 and TRBJ1-2; no firm D call. This CDR3 has 19 residues. V lost 0 bases to trimming and J lost 2 bases, with 22 bases between them. In germline, CDR1 is ENHRY, CDR2 SYGVKD. The CDR3 nucleotides read TGTGCCATCAGTGAGTCCGAACAGTCCTACCCAGGACTAAACTATGGCTACACCTTC. This translates into CAISESEQSYPGLNYGYTF.

This clonotype was seen many times. The V and J genes are TRBV20-1 and TRBJ2-7; D call uncertain. CDR1 is DFQATT and CDR2 is SNEGSKA in the germline V gene (reference sequence). V was clipped by 3 bases and J by 4 bases, with 10 bases between them. The length of the CDR3 is 12 residues. CDR3 region: CSARVLEYEQYF. The CDR3 DNA is TGCAGTGCTAGGGTCCTCGAATACGAGCAGTACTTC.

The chain links TRBV28 to TRBJ2-1; 12 bases fit TRBD2. Germline CDR1 reads MDHEN; CDR2 reads SYDVKM. This CDR3 region has 15 residues. V shed 5 bases, J shed 8 bases, and the junction held 7 bases outside the gene matches. This chain's CDR3 is CASSLAGGRVYEQFF. The CDR3, as DNA: TGTGCCAGCAGTCTAGCGGGGGGGCGAGTATATGAGCAGTTCTTC.

The chain combines TRBV9 with TRBJ2-3; D not certain. There are 14 residues in the CDR3. V was cut by 2 bases and J by 2 bases, with 9 bases left in between. Germline V gene sequence: CDR1 SGDLS, CDR2 YYNGEE. The DNA of the CDR3 is TGTGCCAGCAGCGTGACGAAAACCACAGATACGCAGTATTTT. Protein: CASSVTKTTDTQYF.

This rearrangement joins TRBV12-3 or TRBV12-4 to TRBJ1-5, with D possibly TRBD1 on 6 matching bases. This CDR3 region has 18 residues. Trimming shortened V by 5 bases and J by 5 bases, and 25 bases separated the two germline ends. For the CDR3, the DNA is TGTGCCAGCAGTACAGGGAATTACCTTTTCGGAGACGATCAGCCCCAGCATTTT. Its protein product is CASSTGNYLFGDDQPQHF.

This clonotype was detected ten times or more. The junction differs from germline at one of its ends, possibly a read error. CDR3 DNA sequence: TGTGCTAGCAGCTTAGGGCTGAATTCACCCCTCCACTTT. It yields the protein CASSLGLNSPLHF. The V call is TRBV7-7, the J call TRBJ1-6, with no clear D. Germline loops: CDR1 SSHAT, CDR2 FNYEAQ (reference sequence). This CDR3 region has 13 residues.

This clonotype was seen many times. The genes are TRBV4-2 and TRBJ1-2; possible D gene TRBD1, 5 bases. The CDR3 totals 15 residues. V gave up 0 bases and J gave up 3 bases, with 11 bases separating them. Germline loops: CDR1 LGHNA, CDR2 YNFKEQ. The CDR3 bases are TGTGCCAGCAGCCAAGATTATACAGGATACTATGGCTACACCTTC. Encoded protein: CASSQDYTGYYGYTF.

In its sample, this clonotype was seen many times. The rearrangement uses TRBV24-1 and TRBJ1-2; 10 bases line up with TRBD1. This CDR3 is 14 amino acids long. CDR1 and CDR2 (germline): KGHDR, SFDVKD. The J segment lost 7 bases and the V segment lost 4 bases, leaving 5 bases of the junction unmatched. The CDR3 coding sequence is TGTGCCACCAGTGACCTGGACAGGGGGTTTGGCTACACCTTC. It encodes CATSDLDRGFGYTF.

This chain uses TRBV16 with TRBJ2-7; TRBD2 aligns across 7 bases. J gave up 4 bases and V 1 base, and 7 bases lay outside the gene matches. The CDR3 spans 15 residues. Germline CDR1 reads KGHSY; CDR2 reads FQNENV. CDR3 in amino acids: CASSQFSSSGYEQYF. The CDR3 bases are TGTGCCAGCAGCCAATTTAGCAGTAGCGGGTACGAGCAGTACTTC.

This clonotype has ten or more counts. This chain links TRBV7-2 with TRBJ2-7; D unresolved. Trimming left V 0 bases short and J 9 bases short, with 12 bases between. This CDR3 is 13 amino acids long. Germline loops: CDR1 SGHTA, CDR2 FQGNSA. CDR3 sequence reads: CASSLAQAWGQYF. The DNA for the CDR3 is TGTGCCAGCAGCTTAGCGCAGGCTTGGGGGCAGTACTTC.

This clonotype has a count of ten or more. V is TRBV5-6 and J is TRBJ1-1; TRBD1 might be the D (5 bases). V gave up 3 bases and J gave up 3 bases, with 15 bases separating them. The CDR3 is made up of 15 amino acids. Germline V gene data show CDR1 as SGHDT and CDR2 as YYEEEE. In nucleotides, the CDR3 is TGTGCCAGCAGCTGGGACCGTATATGGGACACTGAAGCTTTCTTT. It codes for CASSWDRIWDTEAFF.

This clonotype was picked up a small number of times. The chain couples TRBV28 to TRBJ2-3, with TRBD1 identical over 8 bases. V shed 6 bases, J shed 5 bases, and the junction held 13 bases outside the gene matches. The CDR3 has 16 residues. Germline CDR1 MDHEN, CDR2 SYDVKM. This CDR3 reads CASSLYMTGAEDTQYF. CDR3 nucleotide sequence: TGTGCCAGCAGCCTATACATGACAGGGGCCGAAGATACGCAGTATTTT.

The gene calls are TRBV4-3 and TRBJ1-5; no firm D call. Trimming cost V 0 bases and J 5 bases, with 11 bases left between them. CDR3 length equals 15 residues. Germline values: CDR1 LGHNA, CDR2 YSLEER. This CDR3 is CASSQEWPFYQPQHF. The CDR3 nucleotides read TGCGCCAGCAGCCAAGAGTGGCCCTTCTATCAGCCCCAGCATTTT.

The V call is TRBV27, the J call TRBJ2-3; D gene uncertain. This CDR3 is built from 11 residues. Trimming took 3 bases from V and 6 from J, leaving 4 bases between them. In germline, CDR1 is MNHEY, CDR2 SMNVEV (reference sequence). The DNA of the CDR3 is TGTGCCAGCAGTTTGATGGATACGCAGTATTTT. This translates into CASSLMDTQYF.

Ten or more counts support this clonotype. The chain uses TRBV20-1 and TRBJ2-7; 9 bases line up with TRBD1. Germline V gene sequence: CDR1 DFQATT, CDR2 SNEGSKA (reference sequence). The V and J ends lost 6 bases and 2 bases, in that order; junction bases with no gene match: 8. There are 14 residues in the CDR3. The CDR3 DNA reads TGCAGTGCAAGGACAGGGGCTTACACCTACGAGCAGTACTTC. Translated: CSARTGAYTYEQYF.

This clonotype has a handful of counts. The rearrangement links TRBV28 to TRBJ2-3; D uncertain. CDR1 MDHEN and CDR2 SYDVKM come from the germline V gene. This CDR3 is 13 amino acids long. V dropped 3 bases and J dropped 6 bases, with 10 bases sitting between them. The CDR3 protein is CASSFGPRDTQYF. CDR3 DNA: TGTGCCAGCAGTTTTGGCCCTCGCGATACGCAGTATTTT.

The chain joins TRBV20-1 to TRBJ1-2; TRBD1 agrees at 7 bases. V lost 0 bases to trimming and J lost 4 bases; unmatched junction nucleotides: 11. CDR3 length: 16 residues. The V gene's germline CDR1 is DFQATT and CDR2 SNEGSKA (reference sequence). CDR3 amino acids: CSARDPILGTVYGYTF. The CDR3 DNA reads TGCAGTGCTAGAGATCCGATATTAGGGACAGTCTATGGCTACACCTTC.

The chain combines TRBV12-3 or TRBV12-4 with TRBJ2-1; no firm D call. The germline V and J ends were trimmed by 9 bases and 4 bases, with 10 bases remaining between them. This CDR3 contains 12 residues. The CDR3 sequence is CARRDTYNEQFF. In nucleotides, the CDR3 is TGTGCCAGGAGAGACACTTACAATGAGCAGTTCTTC.

This clonotype was seen many times. The V and J genes are TRBV11-1 and TRBJ2-7, with 9 bases fitting TRBD1. J was trimmed by 1 base and V by 0 bases; bases with no gene match: 1. Germline values: CDR1 SGHAT, CDR2 FQDESV (reference sequence). The CDR3 consists of 15 residues. The CDR3 DNA reads TGTGCCAGCAGCTTAGCGGGACAGGGATCCTACGAGCAGTACTTC. Translation: CASSLAGQGSYEQYF.

This clonotype was counted at least ten times. This chain joins TRBV20-1 and TRBJ2-1; 9 bases line up with TRBD2. CDR1 is DFQATT and CDR2 is SNEGSKA in the germline V gene (reference sequence). The length of the CDR3 is 15 residues. The V segment lost 4 bases and the J segment 2 bases; nucleotides outside the gene matches: 6. This CDR3 is CSAIRGGATYNEQFF. The CDR3 bases are TGCAGTGCTATACGCGGGGGGGCCACCTACAATGAGCAGTTCTTC.